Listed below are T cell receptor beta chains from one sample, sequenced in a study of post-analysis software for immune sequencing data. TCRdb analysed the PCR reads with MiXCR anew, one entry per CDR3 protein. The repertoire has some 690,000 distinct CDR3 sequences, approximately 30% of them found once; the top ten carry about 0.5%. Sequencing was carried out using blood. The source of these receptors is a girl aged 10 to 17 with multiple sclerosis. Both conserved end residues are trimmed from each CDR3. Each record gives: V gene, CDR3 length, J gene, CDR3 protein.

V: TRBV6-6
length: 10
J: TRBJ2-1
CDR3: ANSQGANEQF

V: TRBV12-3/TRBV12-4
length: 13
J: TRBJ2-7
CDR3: ASSPTSGHTYEQY

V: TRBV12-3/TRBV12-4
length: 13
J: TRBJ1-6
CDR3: ASSFTTPNNSPLH

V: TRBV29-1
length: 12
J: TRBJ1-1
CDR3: SVLGPGMNTEAF

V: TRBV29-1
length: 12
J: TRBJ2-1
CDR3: SVEVGRGGAEQF

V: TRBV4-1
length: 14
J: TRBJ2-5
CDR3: ASSFNGGEFGETQY

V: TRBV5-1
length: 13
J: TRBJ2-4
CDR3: ASSFTGGPPEEQY

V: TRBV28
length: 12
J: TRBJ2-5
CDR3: ASGTLAGGETQY

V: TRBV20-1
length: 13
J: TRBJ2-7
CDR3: SALPRDRGSHEQY

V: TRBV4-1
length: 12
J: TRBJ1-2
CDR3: ASSQDPRRRGYT

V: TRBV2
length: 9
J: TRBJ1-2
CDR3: ASGGDYGYT

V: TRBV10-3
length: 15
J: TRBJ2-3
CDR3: AISESWSGRVTDTQY

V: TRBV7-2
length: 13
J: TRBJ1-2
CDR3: ASSQGDRVAYGYT

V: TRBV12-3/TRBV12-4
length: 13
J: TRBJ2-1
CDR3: ASSLSGNPNNEQF

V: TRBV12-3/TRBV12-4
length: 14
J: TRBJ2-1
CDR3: ASSYTGTGDPNEQF

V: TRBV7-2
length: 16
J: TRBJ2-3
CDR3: ASSSLGLAGDLVDTQY

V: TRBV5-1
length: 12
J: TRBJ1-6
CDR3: ASSLLQGSSPLH

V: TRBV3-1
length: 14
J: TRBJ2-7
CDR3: AGSPPHSGRIYEQY

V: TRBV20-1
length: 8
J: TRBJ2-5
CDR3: SAFQETQY

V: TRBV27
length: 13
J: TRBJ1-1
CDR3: ASSLGTGMNTEAF

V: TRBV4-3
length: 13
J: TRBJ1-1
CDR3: ASSQDMGLNTEAF

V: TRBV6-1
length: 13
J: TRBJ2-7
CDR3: ASSRSQDPPYEQY

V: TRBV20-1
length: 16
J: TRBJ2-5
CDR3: SASGPTPRQDDQETQY

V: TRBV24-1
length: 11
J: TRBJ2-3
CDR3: AAGVGGSDTQY